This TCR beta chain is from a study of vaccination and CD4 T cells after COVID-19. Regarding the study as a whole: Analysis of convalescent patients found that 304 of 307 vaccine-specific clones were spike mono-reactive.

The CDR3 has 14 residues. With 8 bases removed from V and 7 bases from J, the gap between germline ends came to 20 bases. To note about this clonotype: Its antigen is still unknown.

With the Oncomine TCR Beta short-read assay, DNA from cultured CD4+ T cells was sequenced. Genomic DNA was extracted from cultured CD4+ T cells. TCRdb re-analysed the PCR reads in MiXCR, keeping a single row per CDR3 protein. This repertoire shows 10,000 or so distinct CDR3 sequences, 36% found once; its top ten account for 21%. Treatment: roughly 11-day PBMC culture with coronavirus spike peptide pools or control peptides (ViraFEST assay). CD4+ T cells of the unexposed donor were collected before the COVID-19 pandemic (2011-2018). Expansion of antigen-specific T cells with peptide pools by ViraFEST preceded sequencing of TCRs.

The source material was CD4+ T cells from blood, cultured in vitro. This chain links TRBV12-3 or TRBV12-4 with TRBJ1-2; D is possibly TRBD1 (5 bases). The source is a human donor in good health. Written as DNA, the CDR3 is TGTGCCAGCTCAAGCCTGAAGGCGGGGGGTGGCTACACCTTC. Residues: CASSSLKAGGGYTF.